The 6 T cell receptor beta chains below all came from one sample that was sequenced in a study of human T cells and chemical hapten exposure. TCRdb re-called the RACE reads through MiXCR, storing one row per CDR3 protein. The sample includes approximately 96,000 distinct CDR3 sequences, 9.3% of them seen just once. Indicated time point: patch test 2, 6 weeks after DPC sensitization. Regarding treatment: therapeutic diphenylcyclopropenone sensitization with weekly scalp DPC. The starting material was whole blood, obtained in connection with sensitization to the hapten diphenylcyclopropenone (DPC). These receptors were obtained from a woman aged 40-49 years with alopecia areata. Some clones in this sample may be carry-over from other donors' samples.

This clonotype was counted ten times or more. The chain recombines TRBV7-9 with TRBJ2-7; maybe TRBD2 (6 bases). The V gene lost 6 bases and the J gene lost 5 bases, with 17 bases spanning the gap. Germline V gene data show CDR1 as SEHNR and CDR2 as FQNEAQ (reference sequence). This CDR3 has 14 residues. CDR3 nucleotide sequence: TGTGCCAGCAGTCTTATGGCGGGGAAGAACGAGCAGTACTTC. Translated, it gives CASSLMAGKNEQYF.

This clonotype showed up just a few times. The V call is TRBV28, the J call TRBJ2-1; perhaps TRBD2 as D (7 bases). The CDR3 sequence is 15 residues long. CDR1 and CDR2 (germline): MDHEN, SYDVKM. V lost 5 bases and J lost 5, with 16 bases in between. The CDR3 loop is CASSLGGAGDNEQFF. CDR3 nucleotide sequence: TGTGCCAGCAGTCTGGGGGGGGCAGGGGACAATGAGCAGTTCTTC.

This chain connects TRBV6-2 or TRBV6-3 to TRBJ2-7, with 7 bases that match TRBD2. The CDR3 extends over 15 amino acids. Germline lookup yields CDR1 MNHEY and CDR2 SVGEGT. The junction had 9 bases not matched to a gene; V was cut back by 7 bases and J by 0 bases. CDR3 sequence (DNA): TGTGCCAGCACCCCATGGCGCGGGAGCTCCTACGAGCAGTACTTC. This translates into CASTPWRGSSYEQYF.

The table lists this clonotype with many counts. The chain carries TRBV20-1 and TRBJ2-5; D might be TRBD1 (6 bases). Trimming pared 1 base from V and 4 bases from J, leaving 10 bases between. The CDR3 spans 13 residues. Germline CDR1 and CDR2: DFQATT and SNEGSKA (reference sequence). CDR3 in DNA: TGCAGTGCTAGAGCGGGACACGGAGAGACCCAGTACTTC. Its protein is CSARAGHGETQYF.

The sample holds many counts of this clonotype. The chain has TRBV27 and TRBJ1-2; 7 bases fit TRBD1. The CDR3 is 14 amino acids. CDR1 and CDR2 from the germline V gene are MNHEY and SMNVEV (reference sequence). J gave up 2 bases and V 5 bases, and 5 bases lay outside the gene matches. The CDR3 protein is CASSPGGQNYGYTF. CDR3 bases: TGTGCCAGCAGTCCAGGGGGACAGAACTATGGCTACACCTTC.

This chain connects TRBV20-1 to TRBJ1-1, with TRBD1 identical over 11 bases. This CDR3 is built from 15 residues. V shed 0 bases and J 6 bases; nucleotides not matched to a gene: 6. Germline-derived CDR1 and CDR2 are DFQATT and SNEGSKA (reference sequence). The CDR3 DNA follows: TGCAGTGCTAGAGAGAGAGGACAGGGGGCGTCTGAAGCTTTCTTT. It encodes CSARERGQGASEAFF.